A single sample is the source of the 3 T cell receptor beta chains below, sequenced in a study of T-cell reconstitution after alpha-beta-depleted transplantation in children. As it was prepared, the TCRbeta library received unique molecular identifiers. TCRdb re-derived calls from the PCR reads in MiXCR, one entry per CDR3 protein. The sample lists 250,000 to 350,000 distinct CDR3 sequences, around 20% seen once, with around 9.9% in the top ten. The specimen comprised PBMCs, mostly from graft donor cells, sampled 180 days after TCRalphabeta/CD19-depleted stem cell transplant. The receptors here all came from a male patient under 18 who had a stem cell transplant for acute lymphoblastic leukemia, so the T cells may come from the graft donor.

This clonotype was seen a few times. The rearrangement links TRBV5-6 to TRBJ2-1, with 9 bases lining up with TRBD2. V shed 5 bases and J 7 bases; nucleotides not matched to a gene: 13. CDR3 size: 16 residues. CDR1 SGHDT and CDR2 YYEEEE come from the germline V gene. DNA of the CDR3: TGTGCCAGCAGGCTGTTAACTAGCGGGCTTTCGAATGAGCAGTTCTTC. Protein product: CASRLLTSGLSNEQFF.

This clonotype was seen a handful of times. The V gene is TRBV12-3 or TRBV12-4, the J gene TRBJ1-1; no definite D call. Trimming removed 3 bases from V and 6 bases from J, with 11 bases in between. The length of the CDR3 is 13 residues. CDR3 sequence: CASSFRGYPEAFF. The CDR3 coding sequence is TGTGCCAGCAGTTTTCGAGGGTATCCTGAAGCTTTCTTT.

CDR3 protein: CASSSKPSGRETQYF. The CDR3 nucleotides read TGTGCCAGCAGTTCAAAGCCTAGCGGGAGAGAGACCCAGTACTTC. This chain joins TRBV12-3 or TRBV12-4 and TRBJ2-5, with 10 nucleotides matching TRBD2. V shed 4 bases and J 4 bases; nucleotides not matched to a gene: 6. The CDR3 covers 15 residues.